Presented here are 27 T cell receptor beta chains from one specimen sequenced in a study of CXCR3-negative and CXCR3-positive naive CD8 T cells. No antigen has been assigned to these receptors. Whole-study findings and limits: The study found more hydrophobic TRB CDR3s in CXCR3-positive naive cells than in CXCR3-negative naive cells.

TRB cDNA was prepared as libraries by UMI-labeled 5' RACE. With the 5' RACE reads reprocessed, TCRdb shows one record per CDR3 protein and no DNA. The sample spans approximately 140,000 distinct CDR3 sequences; the ten largest clones claim 0.25% to 0.3%. The sample comprised naive CXCR3+ CD8+ T cells from blood. Subset reported: CD45RO-CCR7+CD27+CD95- naive CD8+ T cells expressing CXCR3 (TNR3+). The receptor set was obtained from a human donor in good health. Some clones in this sample may be carry-over from other donors' samples.

The chain joins TRBV15 to TRBJ2-1; the TRBD1 assignment by TCRdb is unverifiable without DNA. CDR3 length equals 16 residues. In germline, CDR1 is LNHNV, CDR2 YYDKDF (reference sequence). CDR3 amino acids: CATSGLSGTHYNEQFF.

The V gene is TRBV29-1, the J gene TRBJ2-2; TCRdb returns TRBD1, unconfirmable since there is no DNA. The CDR3 loop spans 13 amino acids. Looked up from germline, CDR1 is SQVTM and CDR2 is ANQGSEA. CDR3 sequence reads: CSVTGGNTGELFF.

The CDR3: CASSLAQTGLDREQYF. This sequence joins TRBV7-9 and TRBJ2-7; TCRdb picks TRBD2, but there is no DNA to check that call. The CDR3 consists of 16 residues. Per germline, CDR1 SEHNR and CDR2 FQNEAQ (reference sequence).

The chain is built from TRBV4-1 and TRBJ2-4. CDR3 length equals 15 residues. Germline CDR1 reads MGHRA; CDR2 reads YSYEKL. This CDR3 is CASSQVVVGANIQYF.

This chain links TRBV20-1 with TRBJ1-1; the TCRdb D gene call, TRBD1, has no DNA to confirm it. Germline V CDR1 and CDR2: DFQATT, SNEGSKA (reference sequence). The CDR3 sequence is 18 residues long. The CDR3: CSVQLPGQGAFLYTEAFF.

The V gene is TRBV19, the J gene TRBJ1-2; TCRdb proposes TRBD1, but this gene call is untestable without DNA. CDR1 is LNHDA and CDR2 is SQIVND in the germline V gene (reference sequence). This CDR3 spans 13 amino acids. The CDR3 sequence is CATKPARGYGYTF.

V usage is TRBV6-5 and J usage is TRBJ2-7; TCRdb proposes TRBD1, but this gene call is untestable without DNA. This CDR3 region has 15 residues. The V gene's germline CDR1 is MNHEY and CDR2 SVGAGI. The CDR3 sequence is CASSYDRGMYREQYF.

The rearrangement joins TRBV7-9 to TRBJ2-3; the D call of TRBD2 rests on TCRdb alone, since no DNA is present to check it. Germline V gene sequence: CDR1 SEHNR, CDR2 FQNEAQ (reference sequence). The CDR3 sequence is 14 residues long. The CDR3 protein is CASSSLPDINTQYF.

V gene TRBV29-1 combines with J gene TRBJ2-7; the D call of TRBD1 rests on TCRdb alone, since no DNA is present to check it. Germline V gene data show CDR1 as SQVTM and CDR2 as ANQGSEA. The CDR3 is 13 residues long. This CDR3 reads CSVQGGNSYEQYF.

This sequence joins TRBV12-3 or TRBV12-4 and TRBJ2-7; TCRdb outputs TRBD1, but without DNA this stays unchecked. The CDR3 totals 15 residues. The CDR3 loop is CASSGTGSGPYEQYF.

V is TRBV6-4 and J is TRBJ1-2; TCRdb indicates TRBD1, and absent DNA this call remains unverified. The germline V gene has CDR1 MRHNA and CDR2 SNTAGT. CDR3 size: 16 residues. This CDR3 is CASSDSHRQDHYGYTF.

The V and J genes are TRBV4-1 and TRBJ1-1. CDR1 is MGHRA and CDR2 is YSYEKL in the germline V gene. The CDR3 runs 12 residues. CDR3 sequence reads: CASSHLTAEAFF.

The V and J genes are TRBV29-1 and TRBJ2-5; the TCRdb call, TRBD2, lacks DNA for checking. This CDR3 comprises 14 residues. Germline V gene data show CDR1 as SQVTM and CDR2 as ANQGSEA. The CDR3 loop is CSVEGLAPQETQYF.

The chain links TRBV27 to TRBJ2-7; TCRdb's D gene call, TRBD2, goes unchecked for lack of DNA. Germline V CDR1 and CDR2: MNHEY, SMNVEV (reference sequence). The CDR3 loop spans 15 amino acids. The CDR3 region is CASSRLIAGAYEQYF.

The chain has TRBV6-5 and TRBJ2-2; TCRdb calls TRBD1, which cannot be checked without DNA. CDR1 is MNHEY, CDR2 SVGAGI, per germline. CDR3 size: 15 residues. The CDR3 region is CASSYSRENTGELFF.

This chain joins TRBV19 and TRBJ1-1; absent DNA, TCRdb's TRBD1 call cannot be checked. Germline V CDR1 and CDR2: LNHDA, SQIVND (reference sequence). The CDR3 runs to 15 residues. The CDR3 protein is CASSIDRGLSTEAFF.

This sequence joins TRBV14 and TRBJ2-1. Germline CDR1 is SGHDN and CDR2 is FVKESK. There are 15 residues in the CDR3. CDR3 sequence reads: CASSQDSGAYNEQFF.

V gene TRBV9 combines with J gene TRBJ2-3; the TCRdb call, TRBD2, lacks DNA for checking. The CDR3 runs to 16 residues. CDR1 and CDR2 (germline): SGDLS, YYNGEE. The chain's CDR3 is CASSGHSGSAFDTQYF.

V gene TRBV4-3 combines with J gene TRBJ2-7; TCRdb reports TRBD1, a call that lacks DNA to check it against. Germline loops: CDR1 LGHNA, CDR2 YSLEER. The CDR3 sequence is 14 residues long. Here the CDR3 reads CASSLLRGHYEQYF.

V gene TRBV9 combines with J gene TRBJ2-1; the TCRdb D gene call, TRBD2, has no DNA to confirm it. This CDR3 is built from 16 residues. Germline CDR1 and CDR2: SGDLS and YYNGEE. CDR3 region: CASSPPAGGPYNEQFF.

This chain joins TRBV10-2 and TRBJ1-1; the TCRdb call, TRBD1, lacks DNA for checking. The CDR3 runs to 15 residues. Germline CDR1 WSHSY, CDR2 SAAADI. The CDR3 reads CASSLEGQGWTEAFF.

J is TRBJ1-2 and V is TRBV7-3; the TCRdb call, TRBD1, lacks DNA for checking. The CDR3 is made up of 16 amino acids. Germline lookup yields CDR1 SGHTA and CDR2 FQGTGA. CDR3 region: CASSPTGQGAGYGYTF.

The rearrangement joins TRBV29-1 to TRBJ1-1. Germline values: CDR1 SQVTM, CDR2 ANQGSEA. The CDR3 is 15 amino acids. The CDR3 protein is CSVEDLRTVNTEAFF.

V gene TRBV7-3 combines with J gene TRBJ1-1. CDR1 is SGHTA, CDR2 FQGTGA, per germline. This CDR3 spans 17 amino acids. The CDR3 spells CASSLTSAGTRGTEAFF.

V and J are TRBV21-1 and TRBJ1-3. TRBV21-1 is flagged as a pseudogene. The CDR3 is 19 residues long. CDR3 in amino acids: CASSKCQLGSVRSGNTIYF.

V and J are TRBV28 and TRBJ2-7. The CDR3 is made up of 14 amino acids. Germline CDR1 reads MDHEN; CDR2 reads SYDVKM. Here the CDR3 reads CASSSSVGSYEQYF.

The chain joins TRBV7-6 to TRBJ1-5; without DNA, the TCRdb call of TRBD1 cannot be checked. The CDR3 extends over 16 amino acids. The V gene's germline CDR1 is SGHVS and CDR2 FNYEAQ. The chain's CDR3 is CASSLGDRGGNQPQHF.